This T cell receptor beta chain was observed in a study of T cell responses to AZD1222 COVID-19 vaccine. Study conclusions and caveats: Increases in Spike-specific TCR breadth and depth were seen after two AZD1222 doses. Repertoire sampling was restricted to post-peak T cell response timepoints. Across the whole spike, CD4 TCRs peaked at regions 160-218 and 743-854.

Trimming took 4 bases from V and 0 from J; bases not matched to a gene: 7. Looked up from germline, CDR1 is MDHEN and CDR2 is SYDVKM. The CDR3 covers 17 residues. TCRdb keeps only in-frame clones here, not all; method: immunoSEQ multiplex PCR. The sample lists 120,000 or so clones; 70% to 85% were seen once. Some second doses came at about 4 weeks and others at about 12 weeks; these were pooled. This clone came up once. Its antigen is still unknown. The clonotype was recovered from an adult who received the AZD1222 COVID-19 vaccine. The sample consisted of peripheral blood, taken 28 days after the second AZD1222 dose. The V call is TRBV28, the J call TRBJ1-1; 11 bases are shared with TRBD1. The CDR3 DNA is TGTGCCAGCAGTTCTTCCGGGACAGGGGGGCTGAACACTGAAGCTTTCTTT. It specifies CASSSSGTGGLNTEAFF.